This TCR beta chain was captured in a study of blood T cell repertoires in COVID-19. Study-wide context: The samples span acute and convalescent COVID-19 from the United States, Italy and Spain.

CDR3 size: 14 residues. V was trimmed by 3 bases and J by 1 base, leaving 10 bases between them. Germline V gives CDR1 KGHSH, CDR2 LQKENI. This clone was counted only a few times. Original processing methods: Amplifying reference gene primers gave estimates of nucleated cell counts. Sequencing used immunoSEQ multiplex PCR; TCRdb keeps in-frame clones, though not all of them. V, J and clone size derive from that table, while D and trimming were established from the DNA sequence. The data contain 26,000 or so clones, around 65% of them seen just once; the ten biggest clones take up 7.3%. The receptor was derived from a man in his 60s with active or convalescent COVID-19. Material: peripheral blood. The chain combines TRBV18 with TRBJ2-7, with D possibly TRBD2 on 6 matching bases. CDR3 nucleotides: TGTGCCAGCTCACCGTCAGGGAGGTCCTACGAGCAGTACTTC. This translates into CASSPSGRSYEQYF.